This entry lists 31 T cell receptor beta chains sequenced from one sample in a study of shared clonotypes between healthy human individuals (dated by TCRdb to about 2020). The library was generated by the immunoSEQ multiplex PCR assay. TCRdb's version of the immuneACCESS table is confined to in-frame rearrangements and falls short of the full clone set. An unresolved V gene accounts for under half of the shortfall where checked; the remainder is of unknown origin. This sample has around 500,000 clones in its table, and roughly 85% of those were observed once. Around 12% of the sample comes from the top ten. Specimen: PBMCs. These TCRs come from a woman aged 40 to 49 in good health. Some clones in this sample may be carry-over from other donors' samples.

CDR3 sequence (DNA): TGTGCCAGCAGCTTAGGGGCTAGCGGGAGCATCGGGGAGCTGTTTTTT. Translating gives CASSLGASGSIGELFF. The chain has TRBV11-1 and TRBJ2-2; 10 nucleotides match TRBD2. The germline CDR1 and CDR2 sequences are SGHAT and FQDESV (reference sequence). The CDR3 loop spans 16 amino acids. The ends lost 1 base at V and 7 bases at J; junction bases unmatched: 6.

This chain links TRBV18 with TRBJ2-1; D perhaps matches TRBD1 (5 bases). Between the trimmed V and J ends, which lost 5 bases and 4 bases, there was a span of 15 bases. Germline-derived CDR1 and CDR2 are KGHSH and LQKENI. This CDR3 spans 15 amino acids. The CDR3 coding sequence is TGTGCCAGCTCAAAGACGGAAGGGGCTTACAATGAGCAGTTCTTC. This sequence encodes CASSKTEGAYNEQFF.

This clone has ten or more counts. In nucleotides, the CDR3 is TGCGCCAGCAGCCCGGGACAGGGTATCAGCGGCTATGGCTACACCTTC. It translates to CASSPGQGISGYGYTF. This rearrangement joins TRBV5-1 to TRBJ1-2; 9 positions agree with TRBD1. The CDR3 contains 16 residues. CDR1 and CDR2 from the germline V gene are SGHRS and YFSETQ. Trimming cost V 4 bases and J 4 bases; bases outside gene matches: 11.

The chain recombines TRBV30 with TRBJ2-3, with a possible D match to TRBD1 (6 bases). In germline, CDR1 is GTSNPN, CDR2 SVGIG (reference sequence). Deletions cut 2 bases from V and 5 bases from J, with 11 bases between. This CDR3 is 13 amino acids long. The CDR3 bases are TGTGCCTGGAGTTTGGGGGCTAAAGATACGCAGTATTTT. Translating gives CAWSLGAKDTQYF.

The CDR3 sequence is CASSLKEGRTEAFF. The CDR3 region has the DNA TGTGCCAGCAGCCTTAAGGAGGGCCGGACTGAAGCTTTCTTT. This chain connects TRBV27 to TRBJ1-1; D not resolved. Trimming removed 6 bases from V and 5 bases from J, with 16 bases in between. Germline V lookup: CDR1 MNHEY, CDR2 SMNVEV (reference sequence). This CDR3 is built from 14 residues.

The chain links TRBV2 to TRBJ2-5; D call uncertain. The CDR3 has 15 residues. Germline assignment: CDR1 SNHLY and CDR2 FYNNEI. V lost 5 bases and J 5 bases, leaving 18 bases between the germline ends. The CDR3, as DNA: TGTGCCAGCAGTTTCTTTAACAGTGAACTGGAGACCCAGTACTTC. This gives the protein CASSFFNSELETQYF.

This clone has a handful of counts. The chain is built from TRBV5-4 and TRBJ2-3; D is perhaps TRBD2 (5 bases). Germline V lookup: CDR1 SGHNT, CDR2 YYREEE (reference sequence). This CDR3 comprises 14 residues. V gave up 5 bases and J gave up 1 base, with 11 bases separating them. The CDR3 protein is CASREGSGTDTQYF. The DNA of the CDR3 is TGTGCCAGCAGAGAAGGGAGTGGCACAGATACGCAGTATTTT.

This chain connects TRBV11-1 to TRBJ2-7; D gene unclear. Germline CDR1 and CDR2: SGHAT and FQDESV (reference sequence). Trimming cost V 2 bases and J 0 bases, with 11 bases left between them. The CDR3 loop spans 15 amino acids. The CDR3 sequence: CASSLRVHNSYEQYF. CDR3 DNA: TGTGCCAGCAGCTTACGAGTACATAACTCCTACGAGCAGTACTTC.

The CDR3 bases are TGTGCCAGCTCACCAGCAGGAATCACCGGGGAGCTGTTTTTT. Amino acid sequence: CASSPAGITGELFF. This chain joins TRBV18 and TRBJ2-2; no firm D call. The length of the CDR3 is 14 residues. Germline CDR1 and CDR2: KGHSH and LQKENI. The germline V and J ends were trimmed by 2 bases and 4 bases, with 8 bases remaining between them.

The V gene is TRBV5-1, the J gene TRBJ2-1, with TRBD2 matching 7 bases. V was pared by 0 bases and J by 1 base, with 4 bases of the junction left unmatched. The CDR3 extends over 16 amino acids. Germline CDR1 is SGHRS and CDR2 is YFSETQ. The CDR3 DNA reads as TGCGCCAGCAGCTTGGGACGGGGAGGGTCCTACAATGAGCAGTTCTTC. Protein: CASSLGRGGSYNEQFF.

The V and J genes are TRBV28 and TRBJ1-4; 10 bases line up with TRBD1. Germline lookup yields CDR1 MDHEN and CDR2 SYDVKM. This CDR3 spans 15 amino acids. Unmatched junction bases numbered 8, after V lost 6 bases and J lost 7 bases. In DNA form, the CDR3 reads TGTGCCAGCAGGGGGGTCGGGACAGGGGTTGAAAAACTGTTTTTT. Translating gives CASRGVGTGVEKLFF.

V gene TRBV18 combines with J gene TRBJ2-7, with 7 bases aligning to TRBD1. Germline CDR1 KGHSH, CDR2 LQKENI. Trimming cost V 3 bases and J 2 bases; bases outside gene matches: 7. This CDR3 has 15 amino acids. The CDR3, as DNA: TGTGCCAGCTCACCTGGACAGGCAGTCACCTACGAGCAGTACTTC. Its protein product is CASSPGQAVTYEQYF.

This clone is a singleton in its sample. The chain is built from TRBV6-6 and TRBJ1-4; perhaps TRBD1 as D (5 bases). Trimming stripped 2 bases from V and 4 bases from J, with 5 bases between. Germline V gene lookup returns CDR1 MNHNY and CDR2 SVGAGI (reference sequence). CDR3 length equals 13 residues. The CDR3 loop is CASSYRGNEKLFF. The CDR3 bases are TGTGCCAGCAGTTACAGGGGTAATGAAAAACTGTTTTTT.

The CDR3: CASSLNTGLEQFF. The CDR3 nucleotides are TGTGCCAGCAGCTTAAATACAGGGTTAGAGCAGTTCTTC. The rearrangement joins TRBV7-3 to TRBJ2-1, with TRBD1 as a possible D gene (6 bases). The CDR3 is 13 residues long. V lost 1 base to trimming and J lost 10 bases, with 11 bases between them. Germline values: CDR1 SGHTA, CDR2 FQGTGA.

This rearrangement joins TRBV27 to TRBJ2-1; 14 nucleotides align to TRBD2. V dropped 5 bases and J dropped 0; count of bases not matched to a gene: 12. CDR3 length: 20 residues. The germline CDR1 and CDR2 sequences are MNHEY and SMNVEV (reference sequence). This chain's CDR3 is CASSLRAGLAGVGSYNEQFF. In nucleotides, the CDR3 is TGTGCCAGCAGTCTTAGAGCGGGACTAGCGGGAGTAGGCTCCTACAATGAGCAGTTCTTC.

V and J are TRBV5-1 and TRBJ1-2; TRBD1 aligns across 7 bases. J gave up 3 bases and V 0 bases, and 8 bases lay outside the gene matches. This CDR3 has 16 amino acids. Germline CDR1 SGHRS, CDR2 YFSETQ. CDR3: CASSLGDSLQYYGYTF. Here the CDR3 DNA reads TGCGCCAGCAGCTTGGGGGACAGTTTACAGTACTATGGCTACACCTTC.

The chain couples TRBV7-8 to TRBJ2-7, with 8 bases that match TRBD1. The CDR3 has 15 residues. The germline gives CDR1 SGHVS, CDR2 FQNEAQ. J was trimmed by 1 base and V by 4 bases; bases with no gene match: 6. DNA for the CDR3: TGTGCCAGCAGCTCCAGGACAGGGTATTCCTACGAGCAGTACTTC. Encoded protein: CASSSRTGYSYEQYF.

The CDR3, as DNA: TGTGCCAGCAGACGACAGGGGTTCACAGATACGCAGTATTTT. Residues: CASRRQGFTDTQYF. The J gene is TRBJ2-3, the V gene TRBV6-5; 8 bases fit TRBD1. After removal of 6 bases from V and 2 bases from J, the junction contained 4 bases not matched to a gene. The CDR3 has 14 residues. Germline CDR1 is MNHEY and CDR2 is SVGAGI.

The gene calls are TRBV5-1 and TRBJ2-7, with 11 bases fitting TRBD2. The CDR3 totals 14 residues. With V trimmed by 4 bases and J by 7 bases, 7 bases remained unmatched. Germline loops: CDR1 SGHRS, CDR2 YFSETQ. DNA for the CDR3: TGCGCCAGCAGCGTGCCGACTAGCGGGGAGGAGCAGTACTTC. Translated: CASSVPTSGEEQYF.

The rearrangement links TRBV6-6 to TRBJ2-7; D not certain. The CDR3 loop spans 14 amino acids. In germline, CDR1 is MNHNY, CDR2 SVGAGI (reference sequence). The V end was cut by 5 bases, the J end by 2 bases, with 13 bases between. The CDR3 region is CASSPLPWTYEQYF. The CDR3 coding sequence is TGTGCCAGCAGTCCACTTCCCTGGACCTACGAGCAGTACTTC.

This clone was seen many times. The CDR3 protein is CASSIPATETQYF. CDR3 nucleotides: TGTGCCAGTAGTATTCCAGCGACGGAGACCCAGTACTTC. This rearrangement joins TRBV19 to TRBJ2-5; D call uncertain. This CDR3 comprises 13 residues. Germline CDR1 LNHDA, CDR2 SQIVND (reference sequence). Trimming took 3 bases from V and 5 from J, leaving 10 bases between them.

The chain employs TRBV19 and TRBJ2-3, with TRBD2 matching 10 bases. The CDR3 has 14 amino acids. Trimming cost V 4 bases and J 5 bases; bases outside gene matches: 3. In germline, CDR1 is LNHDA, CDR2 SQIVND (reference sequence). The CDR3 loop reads CASSTSGSLDTQYF. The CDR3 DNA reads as TGTGCCAGTAGTACTAGCGGGAGTCTAGATACGCAGTATTTT.

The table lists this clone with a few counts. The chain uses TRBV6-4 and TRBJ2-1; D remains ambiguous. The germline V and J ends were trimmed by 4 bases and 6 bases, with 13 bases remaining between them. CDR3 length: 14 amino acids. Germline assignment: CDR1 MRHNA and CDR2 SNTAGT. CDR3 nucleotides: TGTGCCAGCAGTGGAGACGCGCATGGCAATGAGCAGTTCTTC. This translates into CASSGDAHGNEQFF.

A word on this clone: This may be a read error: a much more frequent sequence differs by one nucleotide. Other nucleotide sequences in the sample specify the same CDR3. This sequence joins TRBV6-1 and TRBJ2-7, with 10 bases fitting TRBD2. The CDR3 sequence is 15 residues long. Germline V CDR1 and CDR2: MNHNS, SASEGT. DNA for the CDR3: TGTGCCAGCAGGGGAGCAGCGGGAGGGATCTACGAGCAATACTTC. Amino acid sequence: CASRGAAGGIYEQYF.

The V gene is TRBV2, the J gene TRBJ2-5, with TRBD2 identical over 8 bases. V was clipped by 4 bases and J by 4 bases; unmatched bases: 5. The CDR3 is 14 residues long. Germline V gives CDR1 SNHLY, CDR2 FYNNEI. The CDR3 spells CASSGRLAGETQYF. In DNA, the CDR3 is TGTGCCAGCAGTGGTCGGCTAGCGGGAGAGACCCAGTACTTC.

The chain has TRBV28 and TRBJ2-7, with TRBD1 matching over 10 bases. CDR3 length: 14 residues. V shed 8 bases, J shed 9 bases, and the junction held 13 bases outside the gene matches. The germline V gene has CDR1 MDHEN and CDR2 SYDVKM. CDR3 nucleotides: TGTGCCAGCTCTCCCCGCCGGACAGGGGGTGGGCAGTACTTC. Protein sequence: CASSPRRTGGGQYF.

CDR3 sequence (DNA): TGCGCCAGCAGTGCCCACGCCCTAAGCCAAGAGACCCAGTACTTC. Amino acid sequence: CASSAHALSQETQYF. The chain recombines TRBV10-2 with TRBJ2-5; D is unresolved. The V gene's germline CDR1 is WSHSY and CDR2 SAAADI. The CDR3 covers 15 residues. V was pared by 4 bases and J by 1 base, with 13 bases between.

CDR3 nucleotide sequence: TGTGCCAGCAGCAGTGGCGGGGCCACAACTAATGAAAAACTGTTTTTT. It encodes CASSSGGATTNEKLFF. V and J are TRBV5-4 and TRBJ1-4; TRBD1 might be the D (5 bases). V was trimmed by 4 bases and J by 0 bases, leaving 13 bases between them. CDR3 length: 16 amino acids. Germline V CDR1 and CDR2: SGHNT, YYREEE (reference sequence).

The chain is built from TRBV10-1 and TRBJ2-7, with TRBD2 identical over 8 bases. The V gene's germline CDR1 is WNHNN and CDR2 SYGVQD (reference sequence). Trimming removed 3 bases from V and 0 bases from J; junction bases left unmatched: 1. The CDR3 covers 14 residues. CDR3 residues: CASSDSGSSYEQYF. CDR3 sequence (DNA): TGCGCCAGCAGTGACAGCGGGAGCTCCTACGAGCAGTACTTC.

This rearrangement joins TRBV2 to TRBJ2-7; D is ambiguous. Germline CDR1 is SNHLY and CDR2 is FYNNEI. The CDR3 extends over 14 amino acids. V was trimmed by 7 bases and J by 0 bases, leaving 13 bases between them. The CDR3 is CASTFQRSSYEQYF. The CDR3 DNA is TGTGCCAGCACCTTCCAGAGGAGCTCCTACGAGCAGTACTTC.

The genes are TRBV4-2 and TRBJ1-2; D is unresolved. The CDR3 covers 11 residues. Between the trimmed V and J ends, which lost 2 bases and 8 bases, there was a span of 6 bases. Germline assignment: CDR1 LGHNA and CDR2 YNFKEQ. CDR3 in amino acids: CASSQWQGYTF. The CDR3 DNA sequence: TGTGCCAGCAGCCAATGGCAGGGCTACACCTTC.